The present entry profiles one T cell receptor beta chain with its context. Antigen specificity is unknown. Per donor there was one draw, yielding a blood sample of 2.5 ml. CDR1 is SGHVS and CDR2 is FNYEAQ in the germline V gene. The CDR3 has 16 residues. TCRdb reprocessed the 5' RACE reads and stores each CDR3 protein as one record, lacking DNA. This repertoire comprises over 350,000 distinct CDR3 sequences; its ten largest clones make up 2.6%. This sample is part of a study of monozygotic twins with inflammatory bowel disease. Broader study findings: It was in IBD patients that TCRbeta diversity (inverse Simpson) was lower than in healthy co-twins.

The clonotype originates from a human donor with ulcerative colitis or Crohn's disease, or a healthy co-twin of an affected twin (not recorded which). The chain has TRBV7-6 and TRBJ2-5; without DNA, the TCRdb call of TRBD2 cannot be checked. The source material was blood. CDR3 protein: CASSFQASRGAETQYF.